This TCR beta chain was identified during a study of CD8+ T cells in alopecia areata. About the research overall: Once tofacitinib had been taken for 6 to 18 months, 6 months off drug followed.

Overall study results and limits: Clonality in lesional scalp, especially alopecia totalis/universalis, exceeded that of normal scalp. In patients, TCRs were shared less clearly than in mice, and HLA may possibly be involved.

The CDR3 has 17 residues. From germline, CDR1 is SQVTM and CDR2 ANQGSEA. V was clipped by 5 bases and J by 0 bases; unmatched bases: 13. Comments on this clone: Its antigen is unidentified.

RNA, once extracted, was reverse transcribed into cDNA for use as the sequencing template. Measured with immunoSEQ multiplex PCR; TCRdb has only the in-frame clones, and not every one. The data hold 80,000 to 100,000 clones, with under 45% observed a single time. Researchers took lesional scalp punch biopsies and peripheral blood from people who were alopecia areata patients. Material for sequencing was CD4+ T cells sorted from blood. This chain links TRBV29-1 with TRBJ2-1; 7 bases are a match to TRBD2. The clonotype comes from a human donor with alopecia areata. The CDR3 protein is CSVPILKAGSSYNEQFF. The CDR3 bases are TGCAGCGTTCCAATTCTCAAAGCGGGAAGCTCCTACAATGAGCAGTTCTTC.